These T cell receptor beta chains were read from a single sample in a study of blood T cell repertoires in COVID-19. The repertoire was sequenced with immunoSEQ multiplex PCR; TCRdb's copy has only in-frame clones and lacks some. The data hold a few hundred thousand clones, with 86% observed a single time. Sequenced sample: peripheral blood. These receptors were obtained from a man in his 60s with acute or convalescent COVID-19. The CDR3 runs from the conserved cysteine through the conserved F or W. A D gene is named only where the DNA matches it firmly. For some rows the clone size is stated as once, few or many, or as a class when expanded; others skip it.

size,V,J,D,DNA,CDR3
.,TRBV5-1,TRBJ2-1,TRBD2,TGCGCCAGCAGCTTGGAGGCAGGGAGGGATGAGCAGTTCTTC,CASSLEAGRDEQFF
.,TRBV4-1,TRBJ2-3,TRBD2,TGCGCCAGCAGCCCTAGGGCTAGCGGGGGGGAAGATACGCAGTATTTT,CASSPRASGGEDTQYF
.,TRBV4-1,TRBJ2-3,.,TGCGCCAGCAGCCAGGGCAGCTCAGATACGCAGTATTTT,CASSQGSSDTQYF
.,TRBV6-5,TRBJ1-5,.,TGTGCCAGCAGGTTGACAGTGCAGGTCCAGCCCCAGCATTTT,CASRLTVQVQPQHF
.,TRBV5-1,TRBJ1-1,.,TGCGCCAGCAGCTTGACAGGAAACACTGAAGCTTTCTTT,CASSLTGNTEAFF
.,TRBV24-1,TRBJ2-2,TRBD2,TGTGCCACCAGCCTCGCGGGAGAAACCGGGGAGCTGTTTTTT,CATSLAGETGELFF
.,TRBV3-1/TRBV3-2,TRBJ2-3,TRBD2,TGTGCCAGCAGCCAAGATTTATCGGGTGCGGGAGCAGATACGCAGTATTTT,CASSQDLSGAGADTQYF
.,TRBV9,TRBJ2-5,TRBD2,TGTGCCAGCAGCCCCGAGCCCGGACTAGCGGGAGGAGAGACCCAGTACTTC,CASSPEPGLAGGETQYF
.,TRBV30,TRBJ1-1,.,TGTGCCTGGAGTTCATTCACTGAAGCTTTCTTT,CAWSSFTEAFF
.,TRBV18,TRBJ1-1,.,TGTGCCAGCTCAACAGAACAGGGATCCTTGAACACTGAAGCTTTCTTT,CASSTEQGSLNTEAFF
many,TRBV5-1,TRBJ1-2,.,TGCGCCAGCAGCTTGGGTCAGTCGTTCGGGGGTTCTAACTATGGCTACACCTTC,CASSLGQSFGGSNYGYTF
.,TRBV6-2/TRBV6-3,TRBJ2-7,.,TGTGCCAGCAGTAACCCACAGGGAAGCTCCTACGAGCAGTACTTC,CASSNPQGSSYEQYF
.,TRBV28,TRBJ1-1,.,TGTGCCAGCAGTTTTGGGCGGGGGGTGGAAGCTTTCTTT,CASSFGRGVEAFF
few,TRBV12-5,TRBJ1-6,TRBD1,TGTGCTAGTGTTAAACAGGGGGCAGGATCACCCCTCCACTTT,CASVKQGAGSPLHF
.,TRBV28,TRBJ1-5,TRBD1,TGTGCCAGCAGTTTATACGTGGGACAGGGAGACCAGCCCCAGCATTTT,CASSLYVGQGDQPQHF
.,TRBV11-2,TRBJ2-2,.,TGTGCCAGCAGCTTACTCCCCCAGGTCACCGGGGAGCTGTTTTTT,CASSLLPQVTGELFF
.,TRBV11-2,TRBJ2-3,.,TGTGCCAGCAGCCCAGCACTCGCGGCAGATACGCAGTATTTT,CASSPALAADTQYF
.,TRBV28,TRBJ2-7,.,TGTGCCAGCAGTTTGCTCGGAGAGGGCTCCTACGAGCAGTACTTC,CASSLLGEGSYEQYF
.,TRBV28,TRBJ2-7,TRBD1,TGTGCCAGCAGTTCCGGACAGGTTTACTACGAGCAGTACTTC,CASSSGQVYYEQYF
.,TRBV28,TRBJ2-3,.,TGTGCCAGCAATCAAGGTCTAATAGCGGAGCTAAAAGATACGCAGTATTTT,CASNQGLIAELKDTQYF
.,TRBV5-1,TRBJ1-4,.,TGCGCCAGCAGCTCGGGACTTCAGTCTAATGAAAAACTGTTTTTT,CASSSGLQSNEKLFF
.,TRBV6-6,TRBJ1-1,.,TGTGCCAGCAGCATCGACAGGCTGAACACTGAAGCTTTCTTT,CASSIDRLNTEAFF
once,TRBV7-3,TRBJ1-1,TRBD1,TGTGCCAGCAGCTTAGCTCGACAGGGCGAAGCTTTCTTT,CASSLARQGEAFF
.,TRBV7-2,TRBJ2-7,.,TGTGCCAGCAGCTTAACGTACAGCTCCTACGAGCAGTACTTC,CASSLTYSSYEQYF
.,TRBV5-5,TRBJ2-3,TRBD1,TGTGCCAGCAGCGACAGGGGTAGCACAGATACGCAGTATTTT,CASSDRGSTDTQYF
once,TRBV6-1,TRBJ1-1,.,TGTGCCAGCAGTGACCGGGGAGACACTGAAGCTTTCTTT,CASSDRGDTEAFF
.,TRBV5-1,TRBJ1-2,TRBD1,TGCGCCAGCAGACCCTGGACAGGGGGCGAGAGCTATGGCTACACCTTC,CASRPWTGGESYGYTF
.,TRBV5-1,TRBJ2-7,TRBD2,TGCGCCAGCACCCTGGGGGGGGGTACAGCCCCAAAGGGCGAGCAGTACTTC,CASTLGGGTAPKGEQYF
.,TRBV7-2,TRBJ1-5,.,TGTGCCAGCAGCTCCCGACAGAGCAATCAGCCCCAGCATTTT,CASSSRQSNQPQHF
.,TRBV6-2/TRBV6-3,TRBJ1-4,TRBD1,TGTGCCAGCAGCTCTCGCGGGACAGTGGTTGAAAAACTGTTTTTT,CASSSRGTVVEKLFF
once,TRBV19,TRBJ1-2,.,TGTGCCAGTAGTATAGTAGCGGGGGAAGGCTATGGCTACACCTTC,CASSIVAGEGYGYTF
.,TRBV27,TRBJ1-4,TRBD1,TGTGCCAGCAGTTTAGTCAGGGGGGCTGAAAAACTGTTTTTT,CASSLVRGAEKLFF
.,TRBV20-1,TRBJ2-1,.,TGCAGTGCTGGCCCCTTTGAACAGTTCTTC,CSAGPFEQFF
.,TRBV30,TRBJ1-5,TRBD1,TGTGCCTGGAGACGACAGGGAACGAGCAATCAGCCCCAGCATTTT,CAWRRQGTSNQPQHF
.,TRBV18,TRBJ2-2,.,TGTGCCAGCTCACCACCGCGTAAGGGGAGGAAGTCCGGGGAGCTGTTTTTT,CASSPPRKGRKSGELFF
.,TRBV7-2,TRBJ1-2,.,TGTGCCAGCAGCTTAGGGACACGCTATGGCTACACCTTC,CASSLGTRYGYTF
.,TRBV19,TRBJ1-1,TRBD1,TGTGCCAGTAGTATGGGACAGGGAGGTGGGACTGAAGCTTTCTTT,CASSMGQGGGTEAFF
.,TRBV24-1,TRBJ2-5,TRBD1,TGTGCCACCAGGGCGACAGGGGAAGAGACCCAGTACTTC,CATRATGEETQYF
.,TRBV3-1/TRBV3-2,TRBJ2-1,TRBD2,TGTGCCAGCAGCCAGCTAGCGGGAGAATACAATGAGCAGTTCTTC,CASSQLAGEYNEQFF
.,TRBV6-5,TRBJ1-1,TRBD1,TGTGCCAGCAGTTTCCGGGACAGCAAAGCTTTCTTT,CASSFRDSKAFF
.,TRBV10-3,TRBJ1-1,.,TGTGCCATCACTTTGCCGGGTTCGAACACTGAAGCTTTCTTT,CAITLPGSNTEAFF
.,TRBV30,TRBJ1-5,.,TGTGCCTGGAGTACGACTCCCCTAGGTCAGCCCCAGCATTTT,CAWSTTPLGQPQHF
once,TRBV7-2,TRBJ2-2,.,TGTGCCAGCAGCCTCGGTTGGTTTAACACCGGGGAGCTGTTTTTT,CASSLGWFNTGELFF
.,TRBV9,TRBJ2-1,TRBD2,TGTGCCAGCAGCGTAGTGTCTAGCGGGCGCGCCTACAATGAGCAGTTCTTC,CASSVVSSGRAYNEQFF